This entry concerns a single TCR beta chain. Other DNA variants within this sample encode the same CDR3. Original handling: Amplification of reference gene primers was used by the study to estimate nucleated cell counts. TCRdb keeps only in-frame clones here, not all; method: immunoSEQ multiplex PCR. The V and J calls and clone size were taken over from that table, and D and trimming were inferred from the DNA. This table holds about 250,000 clones, almost 85% found once. The data stem from a study of blood T cell repertoires in COVID-19. Residents of about two dozen US areas, aged 18 to 89 years, made up the participants. CDR1 and CDR2 from the germline V gene are SGDLS and YYNGEE. V lost 2 bases and J lost 0, with 6 bases in between. The CDR3 loop spans 15 amino acids.

This TCR was sampled from a woman aged 45-59 years with acute COVID-19. V gene TRBV9 combines with J gene TRBJ1-6, with D tentatively TRBD1 (6 bases). Sequencing was done on a sample of PBMCs or T cells enriched from blood (not recorded which). The CDR3 region is CASSVDSSYNSPLHF. In DNA form, the CDR3 reads TGTGCCAGCAGCGTGGACAGCTCCTATAATTCACCCCTCCACTTT.